The 20 T cell receptor beta chains in this list originate from one sample, sequenced in a study of read filtering for tumor transcriptome and immune sequencing. From around 440 ng of RNA, a library with molecular barcoded alpha/delta and beta/gamma adaptors was made. TCRdb independently ran MiXCR on the reads; one entry per CDR3 protein. The table has fewer than 100,000 distinct CDR3 sequences, more than 9% seen once. The sequenced sample consisted of a population of CD138-negative cells sorted from bone marrow. Source of these receptors: a donor over 35 with multiple myeloma.

This clonotype showed up just once. V and J are TRBV7-9 and TRBJ2-1, with TRBD2 matching 10 bases. The V gene's germline CDR1 is SEHNR and CDR2 FQNEAQ (reference sequence). V lost 2 bases, J lost 10 bases, and 14 bases stayed unmatched. The CDR3 runs to 17 residues. In DNA, the CDR3 is TGTGCCAGCAGCTTACAGCCCCTAGCGGGAGCGCTCAACGAGCAGTTCTTC. Translating gives CASSLQPLAGALNEQFF.

This clonotype was recorded at least ten times. CDR3 residues: CSQARGGRETQYF. CDR3 DNA: TGCAGTCAGGCCAGGGGCGGGAGAGAGACCCAGTACTTC. The chain uses TRBV20-1 and TRBJ2-5; tentative D call: TRBD2 (7 bases). The ends were cut back, 8 bases at V and 4 bases at J, with 17 bases in the middle. This CDR3 comprises 13 residues. CDR1 is DFQATT, CDR2 SNEGSKA, per germline (reference sequence).

The chain carries TRBV20-1 and TRBJ2-5; 7 nucleotides match TRBD2. The V gene end was trimmed by 3 bases and the J gene end by 2 bases; junction bases not matched to a gene: 3. The CDR3 has 13 amino acids. Germline values: CDR1 DFQATT, CDR2 SNEGSKA (reference sequence). The CDR3 sequence: CSASASGQETQYF. CDR3 DNA: TGCAGTGCTAGCGCTAGCGGTCAAGAGACCCAGTACTTC.

This clonotype came up many times. This rearrangement joins TRBV19 to TRBJ1-5; D is unclear. The germline V gene encodes CDR1 LNHDA and CDR2 SQIVND (reference sequence). CDR3 length equals 12 residues. V lost 3 bases to trimming and J lost 6 bases, with 6 bases between them. CDR3 protein: CASSITGQPQHF. The DNA of the CDR3 is TGTGCCAGTAGTATTACCGGTCAGCCCCAGCATTTT.

A word on this clonotype: At one end the junction does not follow the germline gene, possibly because of a read error. This sequence joins TRBV7-9 and TRBJ2-2, with no clear D. The CDR3 contains 12 residues. Germline lookup yields CDR1 SEHNR and CDR2 FQNEAQ (reference sequence). In DNA form, the CDR3 reads TGTGTCAGCATCCCGAACACCGGGGAGCTGTTTTTT. Protein product: CVSIPNTGELFF. The full variable domain, its missing parts supplied by reference TRBV7-9 and TRBJ2-2, is DTGVSQNPRHKITKRGQNVTFRCDPISEHNRLYWYRQTLGQGPEFLTYFQNEAQLEKSRLLSDRFSAERPKGSFSTLEIQRTEQGDSAMYLCVSIPNTGELFFGEGSRLTVL.

Remarks on this clonotype: This may arise from a read error, as a much more abundant clone is one base away. The chain uses TRBV4-1 and TRBJ1-2, with no clear D. The length of the CDR3 is 14 residues. CDR1 is MGHRA and CDR2 is YSYEKL in the germline V gene. CDR3 region: CAISHAWSNYGYTF. CDR3 bases: TGCGCCATCAGCCATGCCTGGTCTAACTATGGCTACACCTTC.

Concerning this clonotype itself: A read error may explain this, as a much larger clone is one base away. The CDR3 nucleotides are TGCGCCAGCAGCGACTGCCTACAGGGCTTAAATCAGCCCCAGCATTTT. It codes for CASSDCLQGLNQPQHF. The chain carries TRBV4-1 and TRBJ1-5, with D maybe TRBD1 (6 bases). With 5 bases removed from V and 4 bases from J, the gap between germline ends came to 18 bases. Germline lookup yields CDR1 MGHRA and CDR2 YSYEKL. CDR3 length: 16 residues.

As to this clonotype: The CDR3 carries no conserved terminal phenylalanine or tryptophan, so it likely arises from a read error. This chain uses TRBV12-3 or TRBV12-4 with TRBJ2-7, with 9 positions matching TRBD1. The ends lost 5 bases at V and 1 base at J; junction bases unmatched: 6. The CDR3 is 15 amino acids. The CDR3 reads CASSTGTGYSYEQYI. The CDR3 bases are TGTGCCAGCAGTACCGGGACAGGGTATTCCTACGAGCAGTACATC.

This clonotype has ten or more counts. The rearrangement uses TRBV2 and TRBJ2-5, with a possible D match to TRBD1 (6 bases). Trimming cost V 4 bases and J 2 bases, with 14 bases left between them. The CDR3 is made up of 15 amino acids. Germline loops: CDR1 SNHLY, CDR2 FYNNEI. The CDR3 spells CASSGPGTLQETQYF. The CDR3 DNA is TGTGCCAGCAGTGGCCCCGGGACACTGCAAGAGACCCAGTACTTC. The variable domain in full, with the rest retrieved from reference TRBV2 and TRBJ2-5, is EPEVTQTPSHQVTQMGQEVILRCVPISNHLYFYWYRQILGQKVEFLVSFYNNEISEKSEIFDDQFSVERPDGSNFTLKIRSTKLEDSAMYFCASSGPGTLQETQYFGPGTRLLVL.

This clonotype was found many times. This sequence joins TRBV29-1 and TRBJ2-3; 11 bases map to TRBD2. The CDR3 sequence is 14 residues long. The germline CDR1 and CDR2 sequences are SQVTM and ANQGSEA. Trimming cost V 6 bases and J 4 bases; bases outside gene matches: 6. This CDR3 reads CSVLLAGASDTQYF. The CDR3 bases are TGCAGCGTGCTACTAGCGGGAGCGTCAGATACGCAGTATTTT.

This clonotype was picked up many times. The rearrangement joins TRBV7-2 to TRBJ1-1; unclear D gene. Trimming shortened V by 3 bases and J by 7 bases, and 15 bases separated the two germline ends. Germline loops: CDR1 SGHTA, CDR2 FQGNSA. The length of the CDR3 is 14 residues. The CDR3 DNA reads as TGTGCCAGCAGCTTGGCGGACCATTGGGGTGAAGCTTTCTTT. It is translated as CASSLADHWGEAFF. Full variable domain (missing parts from reference TRBV7-2 and TRBJ1-1): GAGVSQSPSNKVTEKGKDVELRCDPISGHTALYWYRQSLGQGLEFLIYFQGNSAPDKSGLPSDRFSAERTGGSVSTLTIQRTQQEDSAVYLCASSLADHWGEAFFGQGTRLTVV.

At least ten counts were recorded for this clonotype. V is TRBV7-9 and J is TRBJ2-5; a possible D gene is TRBD1 (6 bases). This CDR3 is built from 14 residues. V lost 6 bases, J lost 4 bases, and 15 bases lay in between. The germline CDR1 and CDR2 sequences are SEHNR and FQNEAQ (reference sequence). The CDR3 sequence: CASRTGSPTETQYF. In nucleotides, the CDR3 is TGTGCCAGCAGAACAGGGAGTCCAACAGAGACCCAGTACTTC.

This clonotype was seen repeatedly, ten times or more. The chain joins TRBV6-2 or TRBV6-3 to TRBJ1-1, with D possibly TRBD1 on 5 matching bases. The germline V gene encodes CDR1 MNHEY and CDR2 SVGEGT. CDR3 length equals 13 residues. The V gene lost 2 bases and the J gene lost 1 base, with 5 bases spanning the gap. As DNA, the CDR3 is TGTGCCAGCAGTTACACAGGGAACACTGAAGCTTTCTTT. Protein sequence: CASSYTGNTEAFF.

The table lists this clonotype with many counts. This chain uses TRBV5-1 with TRBJ1-1, with a possible D match to TRBD1 (5 bases). Germline loops: CDR1 SGHRS, CDR2 YFSETQ. CDR3 size: 14 residues. V was clipped by 7 bases and J by 0 bases, with 13 bases between them. The CDR3 loop is CASGTYGVNTEAFF. CDR3 in DNA: TGCGCCAGCGGGACGTACGGGGTGAACACTGAAGCTTTCTTT.

This clonotype was detected many times. This chain links TRBV5-1 with TRBJ2-2, with 7 bases identical to TRBD2. CDR3 size: 16 residues. CDR1 SGHRS and CDR2 YFSETQ come from the germline V gene. V shed 4 bases and J 3 bases; nucleotides not matched to a gene: 9. The CDR3 reads CASSLGGYFDTGELFF. In DNA form, the CDR3 reads TGCGCCAGCAGCCTGGGAGGGTATTTCGACACCGGGGAGCTGTTTTTT.

This chain connects TRBV11-2 to TRBJ2-3; 9 bases agree with TRBD1. The CDR3 runs to 15 residues. The junction had 8 bases not matched to a gene; V was cut back by 3 bases and J by 7 bases. Per the germline V gene, CDR1 is SGHAT and CDR2 is FQNNGV. The chain's CDR3 is CASSFTGTGLNTQYF. CDR3 nucleotides: TGTGCCAGCAGCTTCACCGGGACAGGGTTGAATACGCAGTATTTT. Full variable domain (rest looked up from reference TRBV11-2 and TRBJ2-3): EAGVAQSPRYKIIEKRQSVAFWCNPISGHATLYWYQQILGQGPKLLIQFQNNGVVDDSQLPKDRFSAERLKGVDSTLKIQPAKLEDSAVYLCASSFTGTGLNTQYFGPGTRLTVL.

This clonotype was detected ten times or more. The chain recombines TRBV6-5 with TRBJ2-3, with a weak D call TRBD2 (6 bases). CDR1 and CDR2 (germline): MNHEY, SVGAGI. V lost 6 bases and J lost 4, with 17 bases in between. The length of the CDR3 is 15 residues. In DNA, the CDR3 is TGTGCCAGCAGCCCCCGGGGCAGGGAGGCAGATACGCAGTATTTT. It encodes CASSPRGREADTQYF.

About this clonotype itself: It may be a read error: a sequence one base away is much more abundant. In this CDR3 the conserved last residue, phenylalanine or tryptophan, is missing, so a read error is likely. This chain joins TRBV11-3 and TRBJ2-2; D is perhaps TRBD1 or TRBD2 (6 bases each). Germline CDR1 and CDR2: SGHNT and YENEEA. The CDR3 has 15 amino acids. V lost 5 bases to trimming and J lost 3 bases, with 13 bases between them. In DNA form, the CDR3 reads TGTGCCAGCAGCCCTGGAGGGGGTGACACCGGGGAGCTGTTTGTT. Encoded protein: CASSPGGGDTGELFV.

This clonotype was detected only a few times. A much larger clonotype is one base distant, so this may be a read error. V is TRBV28 and J is TRBJ2-5, with a weak D call TRBD1 (6 bases). The germline V gene encodes CDR1 MDHEN and CDR2 SYDVKM. Trimming stripped 10 bases from V and 4 bases from J, with 16 bases between. The CDR3 loop spans 13 amino acids. The CDR3: CATRGRDTETQYF. Here the CDR3 DNA reads TGTGCCACTAGGGGCCGGGACACAGAGACCCAGTACTTC.

This clonotype was observed many times. This rearrangement joins TRBV29-1 to TRBJ2-3; TRBD2 might be the D (5 bases). The length of the CDR3 is 13 residues. Germline V gives CDR1 SQVTM, CDR2 ANQGSEA. V gave up 2 bases and J gave up 6 bases, with 12 bases separating them. Here the CDR3 reads CSVETLAADTQYF. The CDR3 bases are TGCAGCGTTGAAACCCTAGCCGCGGATACGCAGTATTTT.